The T cell receptor beta chain under discussion was sequenced for a study of blood T cells in healthy people across ages. Study findings and constraints: More naive CD4+ cells and higher diversity were found in long-lived than in aged donors.

This CDR3 is built from 16 residues. The germline V gene has CDR1 LGHDT and CDR2 YNNKEL (reference sequence). The ends lost 3 bases at V and 2 bases at J; junction bases unmatched: 6. A sample-barcoded 5' primer and a J-beta primer mix were used in a second PCR of roughly 6 to 12 cycles. TCRdb independently ran MiXCR on the 5' RACE reads; one entry per CDR3 protein. The table has roughly 1,300,000 distinct CDR3 sequences, 55% to 75% seen once. In the case of this clonotype: Its antigen remains unidentified.

The genes are TRBV3-1 and TRBJ2-3, with 9 bases that match TRBD2. The clonotype originates from a man aged 18 to 30 in good health. Sequencing input: blood. CDR3 coding DNA: TGTGCCAGCAGCCACAGACTAGCGGATCTCACAGATACGCAGTATTTT. Translating gives CASSHRLADLTDTQYF.